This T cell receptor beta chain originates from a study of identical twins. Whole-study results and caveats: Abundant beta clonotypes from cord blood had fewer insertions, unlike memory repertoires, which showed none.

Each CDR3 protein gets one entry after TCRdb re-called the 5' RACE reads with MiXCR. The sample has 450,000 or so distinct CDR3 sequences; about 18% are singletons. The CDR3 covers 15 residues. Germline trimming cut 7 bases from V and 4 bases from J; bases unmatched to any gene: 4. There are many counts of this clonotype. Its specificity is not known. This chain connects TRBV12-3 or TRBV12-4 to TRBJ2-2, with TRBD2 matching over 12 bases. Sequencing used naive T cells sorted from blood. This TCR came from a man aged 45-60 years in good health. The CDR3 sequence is CASIPGLAGTGELFF. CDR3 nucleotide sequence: TGTGCCAGCATTCCGGGACTAGCGGGCACCGGGGAGCTGTTTTTT.